This entry lists 10 T cell receptor beta chains sequenced from one sample in a study of blood T cells in healthy people across ages. A J-beta primer mix and a sample-barcoded 5' primer were used in a second PCR of about 7 to 12 cycles. TCRdb analysed the 5' RACE reads with MiXCR anew, one entry per CDR3 protein. Counted here are 650,000 to 700,000 distinct CDR3 sequences, approximately 31% occurring once; the ten biggest clones make up roughly 15%. Sequenced: blood. The source is a woman older than 75 in good health.

This clonotype was seen repeatedly, ten times or more. The chain joins TRBV7-9 to TRBJ2-7, with 8 nucleotides matching TRBD2. CDR1 is SEHNR and CDR2 is FQNEAQ in the germline V gene (reference sequence). J was trimmed by 5 bases and V by 5 bases; bases with no gene match: 14. The CDR3 is 16 amino acids. The CDR3 reads CASSPPGQRGFNEQYF. As DNA, the CDR3 is TGTGCCAGCAGCCCCCCGGGCCAGCGGGGGTTCAACGAGCAGTACTTC.

Ten or more counts support this clonotype. This chain links TRBV20-1 with TRBJ1-6; a possible D gene is TRBD1 (5 bases). The V end was cut by 3 bases, the J end by 6 bases, with 9 bases between. The V gene's germline CDR1 is DFQATT and CDR2 SNEGSKA (reference sequence). The CDR3 has 13 amino acids. CDR3 sequence reads: CSARGRVNSPLHF. The DNA of the CDR3 is TGCAGTGCTAGGGGCAGGGTTAATTCACCCCTCCACTTT.

This clonotype was picked up many times. This may arise from a read error, as a much more abundant clone is one base away. V is TRBV20-1 and J is TRBJ2-5; D unresolved. Germline CDR1 reads DFQATT; CDR2 reads SNEGSKA (reference sequence). CDR3 length: 11 residues. CDR3 region: CRASTGETQYF. The CDR3, as DNA: TGCAGGGCTAGTACGGGAGAGACCCAGTACTTC.

At least ten counts were recorded for this clonotype. The chain carries TRBV30 and TRBJ2-4; D might be TRBD1 or TRBD2, each matching 6 bases. Trimming removed 0 bases at V and 7 bases at J, with 13 bases between. The CDR3 extends over 14 amino acids. Per the germline V gene, CDR1 is GTSNPN and CDR2 is SVGIG (reference sequence). The CDR3 DNA is TGTGCCTGGAGTGTAGGAGGAGGGGGGAACATTCAGTACTTC. This sequence encodes CAWSVGGGGNIQYF.

In the case of this clonotype: At one end the junction does not follow the germline gene, possibly because of a read error. The chain employs TRBV20-1 and TRBJ2-3; 12 positions agree with TRBD2. CDR3 length: 14 residues. The germline gives CDR1 DFQATT, CDR2 SNEGSKA (reference sequence). CDR3 DNA: TGCAGTGCTACTCCGGGACTAGCGGGCCCTTCGCCTCATTTT. Its protein is CSATPGLAGPSPHF.

With respect to this clonotype: This may arise from a read error, as a much more abundant clone is one base away. The chain recombines TRBV21-1 with TRBJ2-3; the table's D call of TRBD1 was not tested on the DNA. TRBV21-1 is a pseudogene locus. The CDR3 has 19 amino acids. Here the CDR3 DNA reads TGTGCCAGCAGCAAATTTGGGGACAGTGCCTTCGTTAGCACAGATACGCGGTATTTT. As protein: CASSKFGDSAFVSTDTRYF.

The sample holds many counts of this clonotype. This rearrangement joins TRBV20-1 to TRBJ2-7, with unresolved D. The ends were cut back, 0 bases at V and 2 bases at J, with 5 bases in the middle. Germline CDR1 DFQATT, CDR2 SNEGSKA (reference sequence). The CDR3 runs to 12 residues. CDR3 protein: CSAREDAYEQYF. DNA of the CDR3: TGCAGTGCTAGAGAAGACGCCTACGAGCAGTACTTC.

This clonotype has at least ten counts. The chain recombines TRBV29-1 with TRBJ2-7; no clear D gene. This CDR3 has 11 residues. V shed 6 bases and J shed 2 bases, with 8 bases lying between them. CDR1 and CDR2 from the germline V gene are SQVTM and ANQGSEA. As DNA, the CDR3 is TGCAGCGTCAAGGATGCCTACGAGCAGTACTTC. It is translated as CSVKDAYEQYF.

A note on this clonotype: Possible read error: a much larger clone is one base away. This sequence joins TRBV6-1 and TRBJ2-7, with 8 bases identical to TRBD1. The CDR3 sequence is 14 residues long. V lost 10 bases to trimming and J lost 2 bases; unmatched junction nucleotides: 10. The germline V gene has CDR1 MNHNS and CDR2 SASEGT. The CDR3 nucleotides are TGTGCCACCCGCTTGGGACAGGAAACCTACGAGCAGTACTTC. This translates into CATRLGQETYEQYF.

The V gene is TRBV20-1, the J gene TRBJ2-5; the D gene is possibly TRBD1 (5 bases). The assigned J gene may be wrong: the sequence end matches TRBJ2-7 better. CDR1 is DFQATT and CDR2 is SNEGSKA in the germline V gene (reference sequence). CDR3 length: 13 amino acids. The chain's CDR3 is CSARSSRAYEQYF. As DNA, the CDR3 is TGCAGTGCTAGATCGTCCAGGGCCTACGAGCAGTACTTC.